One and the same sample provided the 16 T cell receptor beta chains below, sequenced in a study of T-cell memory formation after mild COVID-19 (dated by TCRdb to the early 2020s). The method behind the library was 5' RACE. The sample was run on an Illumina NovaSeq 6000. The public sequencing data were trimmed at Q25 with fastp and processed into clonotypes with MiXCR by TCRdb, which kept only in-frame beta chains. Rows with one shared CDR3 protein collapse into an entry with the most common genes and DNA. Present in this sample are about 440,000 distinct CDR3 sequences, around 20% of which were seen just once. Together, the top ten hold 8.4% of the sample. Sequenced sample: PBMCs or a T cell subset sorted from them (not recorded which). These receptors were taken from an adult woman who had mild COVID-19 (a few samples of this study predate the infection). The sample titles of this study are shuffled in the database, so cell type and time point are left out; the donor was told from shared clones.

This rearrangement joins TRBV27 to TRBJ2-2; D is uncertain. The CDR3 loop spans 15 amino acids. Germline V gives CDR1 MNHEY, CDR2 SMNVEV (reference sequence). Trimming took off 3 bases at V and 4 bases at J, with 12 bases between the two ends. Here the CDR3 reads CASSFPLKSTGELFF. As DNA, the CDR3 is TGTGCCAGCAGTTTCCCGCTTAAGAGCACCGGGGAGCTGTTTTTT.

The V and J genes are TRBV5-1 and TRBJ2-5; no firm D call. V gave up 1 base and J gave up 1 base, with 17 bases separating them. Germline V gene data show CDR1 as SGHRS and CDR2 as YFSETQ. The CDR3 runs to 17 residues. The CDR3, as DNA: TGCGCCAGCAGCTTGACGGTGAACGTACTCGGCCAAGAGACCCAGTACTTC. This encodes CASSLTVNVLGQETQYF.

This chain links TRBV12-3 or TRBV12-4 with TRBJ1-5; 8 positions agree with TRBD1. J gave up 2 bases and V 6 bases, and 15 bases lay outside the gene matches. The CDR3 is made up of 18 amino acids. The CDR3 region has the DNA TGTGCCAGCAGGGGGGGACAGGACGTCTGGGGAGGCAATCAGCCCCAGCATTTT. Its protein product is CASRGGQDVWGGNQPQHF.

The CDR3 DNA is TGTGCCACCAACCCGGGAAACACCTACAATGAGCAGTTCTTC. It specifies CATNPGNTYNEQFF. The chain carries TRBV24-1 and TRBJ2-1; a weak D match, TRBD2 (5 bases). Germline loops: CDR1 KGHDR, CDR2 SFDVKD. Trimming took off 8 bases at V and 2 bases at J, with 12 bases between the two ends. This CDR3 has 14 amino acids.

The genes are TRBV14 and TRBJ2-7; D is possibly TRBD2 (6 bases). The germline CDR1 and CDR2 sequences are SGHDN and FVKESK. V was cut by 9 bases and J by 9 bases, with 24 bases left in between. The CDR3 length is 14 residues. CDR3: CASTPLGLGGRQYF. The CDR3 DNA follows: TGTGCCAGTACCCCCTTGGGACTTGGTGGGAGGCAGTACTTC.

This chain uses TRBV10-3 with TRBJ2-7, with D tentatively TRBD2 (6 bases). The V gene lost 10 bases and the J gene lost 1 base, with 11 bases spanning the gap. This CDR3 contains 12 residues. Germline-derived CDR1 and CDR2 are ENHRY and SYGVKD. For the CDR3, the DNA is TGTGCCAGCGGGACTGAATCCTACGAGCAGTACTTC. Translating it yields CASGTESYEQYF.

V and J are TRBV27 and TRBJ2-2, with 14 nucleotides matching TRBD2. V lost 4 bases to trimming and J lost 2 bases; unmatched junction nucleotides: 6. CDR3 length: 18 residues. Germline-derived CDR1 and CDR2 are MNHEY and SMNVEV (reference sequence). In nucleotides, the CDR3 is TGTGCCAGCAGTTCCAGGACTAGCGGGAGGCTCAACACCGGGGAGCTGTTTTTT. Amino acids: CASSSRTSGRLNTGELFF.

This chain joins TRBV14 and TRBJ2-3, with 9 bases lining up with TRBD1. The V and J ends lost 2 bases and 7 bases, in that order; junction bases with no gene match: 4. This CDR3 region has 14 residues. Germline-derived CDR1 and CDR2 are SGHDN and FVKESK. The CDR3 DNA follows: TGTGCCAGCAGCCAAAACAGGGGGCAATATACGCAGTATTTT. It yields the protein CASSQNRGQYTQYF.

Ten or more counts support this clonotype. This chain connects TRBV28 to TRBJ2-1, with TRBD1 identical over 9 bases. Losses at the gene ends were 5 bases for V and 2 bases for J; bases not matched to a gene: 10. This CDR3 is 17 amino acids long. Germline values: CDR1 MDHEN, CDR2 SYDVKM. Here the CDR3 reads CASSTLGTGIPYNEQFF. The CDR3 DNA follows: TGTGCCAGCAGTACCTTAGGGACAGGGATACCCTACAATGAGCAGTTCTTC.

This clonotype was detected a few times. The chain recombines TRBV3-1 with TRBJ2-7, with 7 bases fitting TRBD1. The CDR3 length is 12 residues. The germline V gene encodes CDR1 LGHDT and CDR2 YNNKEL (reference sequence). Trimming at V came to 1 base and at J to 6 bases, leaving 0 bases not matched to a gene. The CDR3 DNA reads TGTGCCAGCAGCCAAGCAGGGGGCGAGCAGTACTTC. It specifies CASSQAGGEQYF.

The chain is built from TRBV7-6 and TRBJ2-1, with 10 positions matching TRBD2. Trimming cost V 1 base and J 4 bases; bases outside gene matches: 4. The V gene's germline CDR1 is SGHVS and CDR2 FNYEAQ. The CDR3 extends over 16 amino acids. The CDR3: CASSLGTSGEYNEQFF. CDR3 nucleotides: TGTGCCAGCAGCTTAGGGACTAGCGGAGAATACAATGAGCAGTTCTTC.

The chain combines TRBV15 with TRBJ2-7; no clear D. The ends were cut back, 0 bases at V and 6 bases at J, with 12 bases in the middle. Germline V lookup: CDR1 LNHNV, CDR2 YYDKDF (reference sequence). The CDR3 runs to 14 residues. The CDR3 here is CATSRDKSRTEQYF. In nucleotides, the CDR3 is TGTGCCACCAGCAGAGATAAATCCAGGACCGAGCAGTACTTC.

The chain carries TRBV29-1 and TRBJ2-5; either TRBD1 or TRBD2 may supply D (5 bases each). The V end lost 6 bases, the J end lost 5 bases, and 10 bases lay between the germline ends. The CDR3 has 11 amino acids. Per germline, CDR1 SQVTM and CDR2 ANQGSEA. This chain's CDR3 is CSVGTGETQYF. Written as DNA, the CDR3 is TGCAGCGTCGGGACCGGGGAGACCCAGTACTTC.

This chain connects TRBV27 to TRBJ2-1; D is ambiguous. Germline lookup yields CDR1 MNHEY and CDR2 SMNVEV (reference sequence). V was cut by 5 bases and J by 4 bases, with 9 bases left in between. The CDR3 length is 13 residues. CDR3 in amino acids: CASSGPLYNEQFF. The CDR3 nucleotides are TGTGCCAGCAGTGGGCCCCTGTACAATGAGCAGTTCTTC.

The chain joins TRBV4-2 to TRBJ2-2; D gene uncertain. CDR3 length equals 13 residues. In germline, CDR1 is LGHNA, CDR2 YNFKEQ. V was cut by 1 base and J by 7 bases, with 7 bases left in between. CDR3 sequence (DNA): TGTGCCAGCAGCCAAGGTGTGGGCGGGGAGCTGTTTTTT. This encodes CASSQGVGGELFF.

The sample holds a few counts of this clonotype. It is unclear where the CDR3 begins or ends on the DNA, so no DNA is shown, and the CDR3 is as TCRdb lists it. CDR3 region: CASRVGQGAYSF. V gene TRBV7-9 combines with J gene TRBJ2-1; the table's TRBD1 call for D was not verified on the DNA. Counting both end residues, the CDR3 totals 12 amino acids. Per the germline V gene, CDR1 is SEHNR and CDR2 is FQNEAQ (reference sequence).